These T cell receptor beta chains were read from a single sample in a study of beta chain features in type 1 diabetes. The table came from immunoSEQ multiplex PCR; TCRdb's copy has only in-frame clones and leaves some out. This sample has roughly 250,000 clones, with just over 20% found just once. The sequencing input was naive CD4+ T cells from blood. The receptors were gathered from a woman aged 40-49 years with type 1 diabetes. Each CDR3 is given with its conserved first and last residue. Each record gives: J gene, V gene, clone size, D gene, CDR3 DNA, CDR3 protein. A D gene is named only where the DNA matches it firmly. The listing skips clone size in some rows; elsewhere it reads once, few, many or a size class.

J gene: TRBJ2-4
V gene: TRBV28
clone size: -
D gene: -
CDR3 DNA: TGTGCCAGCAGTCCCTCCTCGTCAGAAAACATTCAGTACTTC
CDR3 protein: CASSPSSSENIQYF

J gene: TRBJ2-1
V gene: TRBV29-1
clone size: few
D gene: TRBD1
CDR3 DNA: TGCAGCGTTGAAGGGACAGGGAGGTACAATGAGCAGTTCTTC
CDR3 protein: CSVEGTGRYNEQFF

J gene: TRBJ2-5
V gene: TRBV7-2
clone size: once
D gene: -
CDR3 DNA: TGTGCCAGCAGCTTATCCCTTGAGACCCAGTACTTC
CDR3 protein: CASSLSLETQYF

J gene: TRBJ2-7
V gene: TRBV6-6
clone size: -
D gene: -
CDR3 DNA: TGTGCCAGCAAGTGGACTGACTACGAGCAGTACTTC
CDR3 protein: CASKWTDYEQYF

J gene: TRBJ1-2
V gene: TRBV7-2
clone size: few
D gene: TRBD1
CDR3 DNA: TGTGCCAGCAGCTTGGGACAGGGGAACTATGGCTACACCTTC
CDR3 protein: CASSLGQGNYGYTF

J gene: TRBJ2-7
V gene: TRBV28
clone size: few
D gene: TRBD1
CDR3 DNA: TGTGCCAGCAGCCGACAGGGGCCCTACGAGCAGTACTTC
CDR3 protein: CASSRQGPYEQYF

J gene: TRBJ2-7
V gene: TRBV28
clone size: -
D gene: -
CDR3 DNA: TGTGCCAGCAGTTCAGGGTCCCACTACGAGCAGTACTTC
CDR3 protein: CASSSGSHYEQYF

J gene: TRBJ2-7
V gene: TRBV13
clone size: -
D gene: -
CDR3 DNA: TGTGCCAGCAGCCCCCCAGGGGCGACCGAGCAGTACTTC
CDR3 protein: CASSPPGATEQYF

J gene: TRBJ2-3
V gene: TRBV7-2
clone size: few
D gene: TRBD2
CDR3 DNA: TGTGCCAGCAGCTCGGGACTAGCGGGTGTCACAGATACGCAGTATTTT
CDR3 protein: CASSSGLAGVTDTQYF

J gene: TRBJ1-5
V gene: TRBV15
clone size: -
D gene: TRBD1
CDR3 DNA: TGTGCCACCAGTTTCAGGGGGAATCAGCCCCAGCATTTT
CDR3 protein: CATSFRGNQPQHF

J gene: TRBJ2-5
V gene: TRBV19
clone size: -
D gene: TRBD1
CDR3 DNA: TGTGCCAGCGGGCCTCGGACAGGGACAGAGACCCAGTACTTC
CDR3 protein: CASGPRTGTETQYF

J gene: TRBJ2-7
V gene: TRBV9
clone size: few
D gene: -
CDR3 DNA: TGTGCCAGCAGCGTGGAGACAGGTTCCTACGAGCAGTACTTC
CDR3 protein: CASSVETGSYEQYF

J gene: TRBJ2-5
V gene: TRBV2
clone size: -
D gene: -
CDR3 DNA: TGTGCCAGCAGTGAAAATGAGTGGACGGGAGCTGAAGAGACCCAGTACTTC
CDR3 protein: CASSENEWTGAEETQYF

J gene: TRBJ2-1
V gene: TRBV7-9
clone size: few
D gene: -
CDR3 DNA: TGTGCCAGCAGCCGAGCGGGTGCCTCCTACAATGAGCAGTTCTTC
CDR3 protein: CASSRAGASYNEQFF

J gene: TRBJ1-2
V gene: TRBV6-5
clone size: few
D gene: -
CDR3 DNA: TGTGCCAGCAGTTACCAAGGGGAAGGCTACACCTTC
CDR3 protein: CASSYQGEGYTF

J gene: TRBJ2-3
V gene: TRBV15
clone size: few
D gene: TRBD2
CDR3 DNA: TGTGCCACCAGCAACCAATTAGCGGGAGGGGCAGATACGCAGTATTTT
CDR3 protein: CATSNQLAGGADTQYF

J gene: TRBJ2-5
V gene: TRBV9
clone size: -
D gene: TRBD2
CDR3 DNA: TGTGCCAGCAGCGTAGGTCTAGCGGAAGAGACCCAGTACTTC
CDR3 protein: CASSVGLAEETQYF

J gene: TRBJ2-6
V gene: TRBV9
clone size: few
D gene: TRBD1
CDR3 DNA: TGTGCCAGCAGCGCCAGGGGGCCCTCTGGGGCCAACGTCCTGACTTTC
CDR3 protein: CASSARGPSGANVLTF